The 17 T cell receptor beta chains below were found in one sample sequenced in a study of blood T cells in healthy people across ages. The authors ran a second PCR of roughly 6 to 12 cycles using a sample-barcoded 5' primer and a J-beta primer mix. TCRdb fed the 5' RACE reads into MiXCR, producing one record per CDR3 protein. The sample includes about 1,000,000 distinct CDR3 sequences, roughly 45% of them seen just once. Source material: blood. These receptor sequences come from a woman in her fifties or sixties in good health.

The CDR3 DNA follows: TGTGCCAGCAGCCAACGCGGGACAGCCCAAGAGACCCAGTACTTC. Its protein product is CASSQRGTAQETQYF. The J gene is TRBJ2-5, the V gene TRBV3-1; D is perhaps TRBD1 (7 bases). V was trimmed by 2 bases and J by 1 base, leaving 11 bases between them. CDR1 and CDR2 (germline): LGHDT, YNNKEL (reference sequence). The CDR3 has 15 residues.

This sequence joins TRBV12-3 or TRBV12-4 and TRBJ2-3; TRBD1 matches at 7 bases. V shed 4 bases, J shed 2 bases, and the junction held 9 bases outside the gene matches. The length of the CDR3 is 16 residues. CDR3 nucleotide sequence: TGTGCCAGCAGTTCGGGGACAGCACTTCTCACAGATACGCAGTATTTT. Encoded protein: CASSSGTALLTDTQYF.

This clonotype was recorded only once. The J gene is TRBJ2-3, the V gene TRBV11-2; D perhaps matches TRBD2 (5 bases). The ends were cut back, 4 bases at V and 7 bases at J, with 21 bases in the middle. Germline V gives CDR1 SGHAT, CDR2 FQNNGV. The CDR3 is 16 residues long. The CDR3, as DNA: TGTGCCAGCAGCTCCCAGACCCCCCGCGGGTCGAATACGCAGTATTTT. This codes for CASSSQTPRGSNTQYF.

This clonotype was recorded a few times. J is TRBJ2-1 and V is TRBV20-1; TRBD2 matches 10 bases. This CDR3 is built from 16 residues. Germline CDR1 is DFQATT and CDR2 is SNEGSKA (reference sequence). V was clipped by 6 bases and J by 3 bases; unmatched bases: 11. DNA of the CDR3: TGCAGTGCACCCGCTCACCCTAGCGGGAGCTACAATGAGCAGTTCTTC. Amino acid sequence: CSAPAHPSGSYNEQFF.

The chain links TRBV3-1 to TRBJ2-7; 13 bases map to TRBD2. Germline loops: CDR1 LGHDT, CDR2 YNNKEL (reference sequence). V dropped 4 bases and J dropped 2; count of bases not matched to a gene: 5. This CDR3 contains 16 residues. The CDR3 loop reads CASSRTSGSIPYEQYF. For the CDR3, the DNA is TGTGCCAGCAGCCGGACTAGCGGGAGCATCCCCTACGAGCAGTACTTC.

The genes are TRBV7-3 and TRBJ2-3; TRBD2 aligns across 13 bases. The CDR3 is 16 amino acids. V trimming: 4 bases; J trimming: 7 bases; junction bases outside the gene matches: 8. The germline V gene has CDR1 SGHTA and CDR2 FQGTGA. CDR3 sequence reads: CASSSTLAGGPNTQYF. The CDR3 DNA follows: TGTGCCAGCAGCTCGACACTAGCGGGAGGGCCTAATACGCAGTATTTT.

The table lists this clonotype with a few counts. The chain is built from TRBV20-1 and TRBJ1-6; D unclear. The V end lost 0 bases, the J end lost 12 bases, and 9 bases lay between the germline ends. From germline, CDR1 is DFQATT and CDR2 SNEGSKA (reference sequence). This CDR3 contains 12 residues. CDR3 coding DNA: TGCAGTGCTAGAGATTATGGCAGACCCCTCCACTTT. This sequence encodes CSARDYGRPLHF.

V and J are TRBV27 and TRBJ2-3; D gene uncertain. The V gene lost 8 bases and the J gene lost 4 bases, with 22 bases spanning the gap. CDR3 length equals 16 residues. CDR1 is MNHEY, CDR2 SMNVEV, per germline (reference sequence). DNA for the CDR3: TGTGCCAGCGTCGGGTGGCGCGGTGTTGGAGCAGATACGCAGTATTTT. Amino acids: CASVGWRGVGADTQYF.

Note on this clonotype: The junction shows a germline mismatch at one end, possibly a read error. This chain connects TRBV2 to TRBJ2-7; D is ambiguous. The germline V gene has CDR1 SNHLY and CDR2 FYNNEI. The CDR3 has 14 residues. This CDR3 is CVSSEDRGPYEQYF. In DNA form, the CDR3 reads TGTGTCAGCAGTGAAGACCGAGGACCCTACGAGCAGTACTTC.

This clonotype appeared a few times. The chain is built from TRBV6-5 and TRBJ2-3; TRBD2 agrees at 7 bases. The V segment lost 6 bases and the J segment 2 bases; nucleotides outside the gene matches: 5. The CDR3 runs 14 residues. In germline, CDR1 is MNHEY, CDR2 SVGAGI. This CDR3 is CASSDLADTDTQYF. CDR3 coding DNA: TGTGCCAGCAGCGACCTAGCGGACACAGATACGCAGTATTTT.

The rearrangement joins TRBV9 to TRBJ2-7; 14 nucleotides align to TRBD2. V was clipped by 4 bases and J by 1 base; unmatched bases: 7. CDR3 size: 17 residues. Germline V gene sequence: CDR1 SGDLS, CDR2 YYNGEE. CDR3 sequence: CASSPGRTSGRSYEQYF. CDR3 bases: TGTGCCAGCAGCCCCGGTCGGACTAGCGGGAGGTCCTACGAGCAGTACTTC.

The chain has TRBV20-1 and TRBJ2-3; 8 nucleotides align to TRBD2. The germline V gene has CDR1 DFQATT and CDR2 SNEGSKA (reference sequence). Unmatched junction bases numbered 16, after V lost 5 bases and J lost 6 bases. This CDR3 has 16 amino acids. The CDR3: CSAVLPTSGRADTQYF. CDR3 DNA: TGCAGTGCTGTGTTGCCCACGAGCGGGAGAGCGGATACGCAGTATTTT.

This sequence joins TRBV27 and TRBJ1-2, with 9 bases identical to TRBD1. V was pared by 10 bases and J by 2 bases, with 5 bases of the junction left unmatched. The germline CDR1 and CDR2 sequences are MNHEY and SMNVEV (reference sequence). This CDR3 has 13 amino acids. The CDR3 sequence: CATKTGGNYGYTF. The CDR3 DNA sequence: TGTGCCACTAAGACAGGGGGGAACTATGGCTACACCTTC.

The chain recombines TRBV6-5 with TRBJ1-1; D not resolved. The CDR3 runs 16 residues. V was clipped by 5 bases and J by 2 bases, with 18 bases between them. CDR1 is MNHEY and CDR2 is SVGAGI in the germline V gene. The CDR3 sequence: CASSPFLRTRNTEAFF. In nucleotides, the CDR3 is TGTGCCAGCAGTCCTTTTCTCCGAACAAGAAACACTGAAGCTTTCTTT.

A note on this clonotype: A read error may account for a junction end that differs from germline. This chain connects TRBV5-1 to TRBJ2-3; TRBD2 aligns across 11 bases. Per germline, CDR1 SGHRS and CDR2 YFSETQ. The CDR3 consists of 15 residues. The CDR3 is CAGSSGLADTDTQYF. In DNA, the CDR3 is TGCGCCGGCAGCTCGGGACTAGCGGACACAGATACGCAGTATTTT.

This sequence joins TRBV28 and TRBJ2-1, with D possibly matching TRBD2 (6 bases). The CDR3 runs 12 residues. Trimming left V 3 bases short and J 8 bases short, with 8 bases between. The germline V gene encodes CDR1 MDHEN and CDR2 SYDVKM. In nucleotides, the CDR3 is TGTGCCAGCAGTTTTGTAGCGGATGAGCAGTTCTTC. This translates into CASSFVADEQFF.

This rearrangement joins TRBV9 to TRBJ2-4; 9 bases match TRBD1. J was trimmed by 13 bases and V by 3 bases; bases with no gene match: 20. The CDR3 spans 17 residues. CDR1 and CDR2 (germline): SGDLS, YYNGEE. The CDR3 DNA follows: TGTGCCAGCAGCGCGGTTAGCTCGGGACAGGGAGTTGATGAGCAGTACTTC. Its translation: CASSAVSSGQGVDEQYF.